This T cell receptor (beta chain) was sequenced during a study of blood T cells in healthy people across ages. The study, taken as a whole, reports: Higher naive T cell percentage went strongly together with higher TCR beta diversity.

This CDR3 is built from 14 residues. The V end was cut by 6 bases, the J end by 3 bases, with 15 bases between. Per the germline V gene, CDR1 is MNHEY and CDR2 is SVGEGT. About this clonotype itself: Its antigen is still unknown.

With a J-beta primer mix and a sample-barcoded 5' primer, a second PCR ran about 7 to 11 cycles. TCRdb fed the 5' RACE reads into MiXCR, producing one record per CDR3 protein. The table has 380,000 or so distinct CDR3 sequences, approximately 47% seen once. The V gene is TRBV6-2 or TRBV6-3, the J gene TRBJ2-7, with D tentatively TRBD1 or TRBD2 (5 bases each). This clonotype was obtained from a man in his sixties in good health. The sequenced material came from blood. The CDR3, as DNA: TGTGCCAGCAGGCCTAGGGACGAATTCTACGAGCAGTACTTC. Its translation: CASRPRDEFYEQYF.